The 24 T cell receptor beta chains listed next were all sequenced from one sample in a study of T cell responses to AZD1222 COVID-19 vaccine. The table came from immunoSEQ multiplex PCR; TCRdb's copy has only in-frame clones and leaves some out. The sample lists roughly 130,000 clones, under 95% occurring once. The sample here was peripheral blood, taken on day 0 of AZD1222 vaccination. These receptors were obtained from an adult in good health.

This clone was recorded once. The J gene is TRBJ1-1, the V gene TRBV14, with D maybe TRBD1 (5 bases). Germline V gene data show CDR1 as SGHDN and CDR2 as FVKESK. V was shortened by 5 bases and J by 1 base, with 8 bases between the two germline ends. The CDR3 has 13 amino acids. This CDR3 reads CASSWGTNTEAFF. CDR3 DNA sequence: TGTGCCAGCAGCTGGGGGACGAACACTGAAGCTTTCTTT. The entire variable domain, with the rest obtained from reference TRBV14 and TRBJ1-1, is as follows: EAGVTQFPSHSVIEKGQTVTLRCDPISGHDNLYWYRRVMGKEIKFLLHFVKESKQDESGMPNNRFLAERTGGTYSTLKVQPAELEDSGVYFCASSWGTNTEAFFGQGTRLTVV.

A single count supports this clone. Other DNA sequences in this sample translate to the same CDR3. The gene calls are TRBV5-1 and TRBJ1-1; D not resolved. Germline V gene lookup returns CDR1 SGHRS and CDR2 YFSETQ. The V end was cut by 0 bases, the J end by 2 bases, with 8 bases between. The CDR3 covers 14 residues. The CDR3 DNA is TGCGCCAGCAGCTTGGGAGGAGGAAACACTGAAGCTTTCTTT. Protein product: CASSLGGGNTEAFF.

This clone came up once. This rearrangement joins TRBV2 to TRBJ2-5; 8 bases fit TRBD1. Germline V gene data show CDR1 as SNHLY and CDR2 as FYNNEI. The CDR3 loop spans 14 amino acids. Trimming removed 7 bases from V and 0 bases from J; junction bases left unmatched: 4. The CDR3 DNA follows: TGTGCCAGCACCCGGGACAGGAACCAAGAGACCCAGTACTTC. Translating it yields CASTRDRNQETQYF.

The genes are TRBV19 and TRBJ1-6; no reliable D call. CDR1 LNHDA and CDR2 SQIVND come from the germline V gene (reference sequence). The CDR3 sequence is 15 residues long. The ends were cut back, 4 bases at V and 5 bases at J, with 12 bases in the middle. CDR3 in amino acids: CASSSSPANNSPLHF. The CDR3 DNA is TGTGCCAGTAGTAGCTCACCAGCGAATAATTCACCCCTCCACTTT. Filled out from reference TRBV19 and TRBJ1-6, the complete variable domain reads DGGITQSPKYLFRKEGQNVTLSCEQNLNHDAMYWYRQDPGQGLRLIYYSQIVNDFQKGDIAEGYSVSREKKESFPLTVTSAQKNPTAFYLCASSSSPANNSPLHFGNGTRLTVT.

V is TRBV5-1 and J is TRBJ2-5; 10 nucleotides align to TRBD1. Trimming at V came to 3 bases and at J to 8 bases, leaving 13 bases not matched to a gene. The CDR3 is 16 residues long. Germline V gives CDR1 SGHRS, CDR2 YFSETQ. The DNA for the CDR3 is TGCGCCAGCAGCTCCCTAGACTGGACAGGGGGTTTAACCCAGTACTTC. It yields the protein CASSSLDWTGGLTQYF.

V is TRBV19 and J is TRBJ1-1, with 11 bases matching TRBD1. The CDR3 is made up of 15 amino acids. Losses at the gene ends were 4 bases for V and 2 bases for J; bases not matched to a gene: 3. Germline V gives CDR1 LNHDA, CDR2 SQIVND (reference sequence). The CDR3 DNA is TGTGCCAGTAGTAGGACAGGGGGCCCCAACACTGAAGCTTTCTTT. Its translation: CASSRTGGPNTEAFF.

The count of this clone is one. J is TRBJ1-4 and V is TRBV2; D may be TRBD1 (5 bases). V lost 4 bases to trimming and J lost 0 bases, with 24 bases between them. The CDR3 totals 20 residues. CDR1 and CDR2 from the germline V gene are SNHLY and FYNNEI. The CDR3 bases are TGTGCCAGCAGTGTGGGGCCAGTCACGACTTACGGTGCAACTAATGAAAAACTGTTTTTT. As protein: CASSVGPVTTYGATNEKLFF.

The chain recombines TRBV18 with TRBJ1-2, with D possibly matching TRBD1 (5 bases). The CDR3 length is 15 residues. Trimming stripped 2 bases from V and 3 bases from J, with 13 bases between. The germline V gene encodes CDR1 KGHSH and CDR2 LQKENI. The CDR3 DNA is TGTGCCAGCTCACCAAGCGCAGGGACCGACTATGGCTACACCTTC. It codes for CASSPSAGTDYGYTF.

The gene calls are TRBV4-1 and TRBJ1-2, with 11 nucleotides matching TRBD1. Germline V gives CDR1 MGHRA, CDR2 YSYEKL. The CDR3 consists of 15 residues. V trimming: 0 bases; J trimming: 4 bases; junction bases outside the gene matches: 1. CDR3 in amino acids: CASSQEGTGGYGYTF. In DNA form, the CDR3 reads TGCGCCAGCAGCCAAGAGGGGACAGGGGGCTATGGCTACACCTTC.

The rearrangement uses TRBV7-2 and TRBJ1-1; D might be TRBD1 (5 bases). The germline V and J ends were trimmed by 6 bases and 4 bases, with 18 bases remaining between them. The CDR3 totals 15 residues. Germline values: CDR1 SGHTA, CDR2 FQGNSA. The CDR3 spells CASSGGWGRSTEAFF. The DNA for the CDR3 is TGTGCCAGCAGTGGCGGTTGGGGCCGCAGCACTGAAGCTTTCTTT.

The CDR3 protein is CASRNQETQYF. CDR3 nucleotides: TGTGCCAGCAGAAACCAAGAGACCCAGTACTTC. This chain joins TRBV3-1 (or the pseudogene TRBV3-2) and TRBJ2-5; D remains unclear. Germline-derived CDR1 and CDR2 are LGHDT and YNNKEL (reference sequence). V was pared by 6 bases and J by 0 bases, with 2 bases between. CDR3 length: 11 residues.

The J gene is TRBJ2-7, the V gene TRBV12-3 or TRBV12-4; D is unresolved. The CDR3 length is 11 residues. V dropped 3 bases and J dropped 7 bases, with 7 bases sitting between them. The CDR3 protein is CASSLVGEQYF. The DNA of the CDR3 is TGTGCCAGCAGTTTGGTCGGTGAGCAGTACTTC.

This chain connects TRBV6-1 to TRBJ2-1, with D possibly TRBD2 on 5 matching bases. Trimming removed 1 base from V and 8 bases from J, with 12 bases in between. CDR1 and CDR2 from the germline V gene are MNHNS and SASEGT. CDR3 length equals 14 residues. CDR3 residues: CASSEVAREDEQFF. The CDR3 coding sequence is TGTGCCAGCAGTGAAGTAGCGAGAGAGGATGAGCAGTTCTTC.

The J gene is TRBJ1-2, the V gene TRBV12-3 or TRBV12-4; a weak D match, TRBD1 (6 bases). The CDR3 totals 13 residues. The ends were cut back, 3 bases at V and 4 bases at J, with 9 bases in the middle. The CDR3 DNA follows: TGTGCCAGCAGTTTGCGGGGGGCCTATGGCTACACCTTC. This sequence encodes CASSLRGAYGYTF.

The gene calls are TRBV2 and TRBJ1-1, with TRBD1 as a possible D gene (5 bases). The germline gives CDR1 SNHLY, CDR2 FYNNEI. CDR3 length: 12 residues. The V end was cut by 5 bases, the J end by 7 bases, with 11 bases between. The CDR3, as DNA: TGTGCCAGCAGTCCCAGGGAGCGTGAAGCTTTCTTT. Its translation is CASSPREREAFF.

A single count supports this clone. This sequence joins TRBV5-6 and TRBJ2-1; D is unclear. There are 16 residues in the CDR3. Germline CDR1 and CDR2: SGHDT and YYEEEE. V lost 6 bases, J lost 8 bases, and 24 bases lay in between. The chain's CDR3 is CASTPFWPPGKDEQFF. CDR3 in DNA: TGTGCCAGCACCCCTTTTTGGCCCCCAGGAAAGGATGAGCAGTTCTTC.

This clone occurred once. The V call is TRBV18, the J call TRBJ1-6; D is uncertain. CDR3 length: 14 amino acids. V was cut by 3 bases and J by 4 bases, with 7 bases left in between. Germline V gives CDR1 KGHSH, CDR2 LQKENI. The CDR3, as DNA: TGTGCCAGCTCACCTCCTAATTATAATTCACCCCTCCACTTT. Its translation: CASSPPNYNSPLHF.

J is TRBJ2-3 and V is TRBV3-1 (or the pseudogene TRBV3-2), with D perhaps TRBD2 (5 bases). The ends were cut back, 1 base at V and 6 bases at J, with 5 bases in the middle. Germline CDR1 reads LGHDT; CDR2 reads YNNKEL (reference sequence). This CDR3 spans 12 amino acids. Written as DNA, the CDR3 is TGTGCCAGCAGCCAAGTAGCGGATACGCAGTATTTT. Translated: CASSQVADTQYF.

The gene calls are TRBV11-3 and TRBJ2-3; no firm D call. Trimming pared 5 bases from V and 3 bases from J, leaving 9 bases between. Germline CDR1 is SGHNT and CDR2 is YENEEA. There are 13 residues in the CDR3. DNA of the CDR3: TGTGCCAGCAGCCACAGAGGAACAGATACGCAGTATTTT. It is translated as CASSHRGTDTQYF.

The chain uses TRBV5-4 and TRBJ1-1, with D possibly TRBD1 on 6 matching bases. The CDR3 has 13 residues. Deletions cut 5 bases from V and 7 bases from J, with 15 bases between. Per germline, CDR1 SGHNT and CDR2 YYREEE (reference sequence). CDR3 amino acids: CASRVDRSHEAFF. For the CDR3, the DNA is TGTGCCAGCAGAGTAGACAGGTCCCATGAAGCTTTCTTT.

CDR3 residues: CASRLLGGTDTQYF. CDR3 nucleotide sequence: TGCGCCAGCCGCCTGTTGGGTGGCACAGATACGCAGTATTTT. This sequence joins TRBV4-1 and TRBJ2-3; D is ambiguous. Trimming took off 8 bases at V and 1 base at J, with 13 bases between the two ends. Germline lookup yields CDR1 MGHRA and CDR2 YSYEKL. This CDR3 comprises 14 residues.

This chain links TRBV18 with TRBJ1-1; 7 nucleotides align to TRBD1. This CDR3 is 13 amino acids long. V trimming: 6 bases; J trimming: 1 base; junction bases outside the gene matches: 2. CDR1 is KGHSH and CDR2 is LQKENI in the germline V gene. The DNA of the CDR3 is TGTGCCAGCTCGACAGGGCGGAACACTGAAGCTTTCTTT. Translating gives CASSTGRNTEAFF. The variable domain in full, completed from reference TRBV18 and TRBJ1-1, reads NAGVMQNPRHLVRRRGQEARLRCSPMKGHSHVYWYRQLPEEGLKFMVYLQKENIIDESGMPKERFSAEFPKEGPSILRIQQVVRGDSAAYFCASSTGRNTEAFFGQGTRLTVV.

The V gene is TRBV7-2, the J gene TRBJ1-5; D unresolved. Germline CDR1 reads SGHTA; CDR2 reads FQGNSA. V lost 1 base to trimming and J lost 5 bases, with 6 bases between them. This CDR3 is 13 amino acids long. CDR3 sequence: CASSLEQDQPQHF. The CDR3 region has the DNA TGTGCCAGCAGCTTAGAACAAGATCAGCCCCAGCATTTT.

V and J are TRBV7-3 and TRBJ1-2, with 10 bases that match TRBD1. The CDR3 contains 15 residues. Germline V gene sequence: CDR1 SGHTA, CDR2 FQGTGA. J gave up 8 bases and V 5 bases, and 11 bases lay outside the gene matches. DNA of the CDR3: TGTGCCAGCAGCGCACAGACAGGGGGCTTGGGCGGCTACACCTTC. This translates into CASSAQTGGLGGYTF.